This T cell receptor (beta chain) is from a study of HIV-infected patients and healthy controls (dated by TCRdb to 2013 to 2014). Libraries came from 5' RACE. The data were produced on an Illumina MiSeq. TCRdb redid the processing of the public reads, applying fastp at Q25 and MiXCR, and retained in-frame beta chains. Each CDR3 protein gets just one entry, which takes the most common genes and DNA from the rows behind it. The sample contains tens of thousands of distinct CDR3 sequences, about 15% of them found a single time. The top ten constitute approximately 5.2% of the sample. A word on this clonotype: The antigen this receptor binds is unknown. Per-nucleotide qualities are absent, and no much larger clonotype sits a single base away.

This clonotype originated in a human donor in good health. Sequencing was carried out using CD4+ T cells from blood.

Here the CDR3 is given as CSARSIAGGSYEQYF. The DNA sequence is as follows: TGCAGTGCTAGATCGATAGCGGGAGGGTCCTACGAGCAGTACTTC. The rearranged chain carries TRBV20-1 and TRBJ2-7, with 11 central nucleotides matching TRBD2. Via the germline V gene (reference sequence), CDR1 is DFQATT and CDR2 SNEGSKA. V is trimmed back by 2 bases and J by 1 base, and the junction contains 4 bases that no gene match accounts for. The CDR3 numbers 15 residues from cysteine through phenylalanine. Only the CDR3 part of the read is kept: 45 bases, read in frame from the first base.